A single sample is the source of the 12 T cell receptor beta chains below, sequenced in a study of blood T cells in healthy people across ages. The use of a sample-barcoded 5' primer and a J-beta primer mix characterized a second PCR of about 6 to 11 cycles. A single record per CDR3 protein comes from TCRdb applying MiXCR to the 5' RACE reads. The data contain more than 650,000 distinct CDR3 sequences, roughly 24% of them singletons. The same data also went into a second study, on T cells of mothers and their children.

Sequencing was carried out using blood. Receptors originate from a boy aged 10-17 years in good health.

To note about this clonotype: No conserved phenylalanine or tryptophan is present at the end of the CDR3, so a read error is the likely explanation. The chain couples TRBV5-1 to TRBJ2-7; D is possibly TRBD1 (6 bases). CDR3 size: 14 residues. Per the germline V gene, CDR1 is SGHRS and CDR2 is YFSETQ. V lost 0 bases and J lost 3, with 10 bases in between. This chain's CDR3 is CASSLGQEDYEQYS. CDR3 nucleotide sequence: TGCGCCAGCAGCTTGGGACAGGAAGACTACGAGCAGTACTCC.

Only a few counts were recorded for this clonotype. The chain recombines TRBV20-1 with TRBJ2-5; 11 bases agree with TRBD2. The V and J ends lost 6 bases and 2 bases, in that order; junction bases with no gene match: 8. The CDR3 runs to 15 residues. CDR1 is DFQATT and CDR2 is SNEGSKA in the germline V gene (reference sequence). The chain's CDR3 is CSATLAGGPQETQYF. CDR3 DNA: TGCAGTGCCACCCTAGCGGGGGGTCCTCAAGAGACCCAGTACTTC.

The V gene is TRBV7-8, the J gene TRBJ2-5; TRBD1 matches 9 bases. The trim removed 4 bases at V and 5 bases at J, leaving 11 bases unmatched. The CDR3 loop spans 16 amino acids. Germline V gene sequence: CDR1 SGHVS, CDR2 FQNEAQ. The CDR3 spells CASSSRQGERQETQYF. In DNA, the CDR3 is TGTGCCAGCAGCTCCCGACAGGGGGAACGCCAGGAGACCCAGTACTTC.

This clonotype was picked up a small number of times. The gene calls are TRBV7-9 and TRBJ1-2; perhaps TRBD1 as D (6 bases). This CDR3 contains 17 residues. V was trimmed by 4 bases and J by 0 bases, leaving 18 bases between them. Germline CDR1 SEHNR, CDR2 FQNEAQ (reference sequence). The DNA of the CDR3 is TGTGCCAGCAGCTCTCCCCCCGGGACACCACCTAACTATGGCTACACCTTC. Translated: CASSSPPGTPPNYGYTF.

The sample holds a few counts of this clonotype. The V and J genes are TRBV6-5 and TRBJ1-1; D might be TRBD1 (6 bases). This CDR3 is built from 13 residues. In germline, CDR1 is MNHEY, CDR2 SVGAGI. With 0 bases removed from V and 8 bases from J, the gap between germline ends came to 10 bases. The CDR3 loop reads CASSYSNRAEAFF. As DNA, the CDR3 is TGTGCCAGCAGTTACTCGAACAGGGCGGAAGCTTTCTTT.

This chain joins TRBV7-9 and TRBJ2-5; no reliable D call. This CDR3 is 13 amino acids long. V lost 5 bases and J 5 bases, leaving 12 bases between the germline ends. Germline V gene lookup returns CDR1 SEHNR and CDR2 FQNEAQ (reference sequence). CDR3 residues: CASSPRSKETQYF. CDR3 bases: TGTGCCAGCAGCCCTAGGTCCAAGGAGACCCAGTACTTC. Drawing the rest from reference TRBV7-9 and TRBJ2-5, the complete variable domain is DTGVSQNPRHKITKRGQNVTFRCDPISEHNRLYWYRQTLGQGPEFLTYFQNEAQLEKSRLLSDRFSAERPKGSFSTLEIQRTEQGDSAMYLCASSPRSKETQYFGPGTRLLVL.

This clonotype was recorded once. This chain joins TRBV20-1 and TRBJ2-7; D gene unclear. The germline gives CDR1 DFQATT, CDR2 SNEGSKA (reference sequence). V was trimmed by 1 base and J by 3 bases, leaving 10 bases between them. The CDR3 runs 13 residues. CDR3: CSARVQSRYEQYF. CDR3 nucleotides: TGCAGTGCTAGAGTCCAGAGCCGCTACGAGCAGTACTTC.

Only a few counts were recorded for this clonotype. The CDR3, as DNA: TGTGCCAGCAGTGCCCCCACAGGGGGGGGCTCCTACGAGCAGTACTTC. Its translation is CASSAPTGGGSYEQYF. The chain has TRBV6-1 and TRBJ2-7, with D perhaps TRBD1 (8 bases). The germline V and J ends were trimmed by 4 bases and 0 bases, with 16 bases remaining between them. The CDR3 is 16 amino acids. The germline gives CDR1 MNHNS, CDR2 SASEGT.

The J gene is TRBJ2-2, the V gene TRBV7-2; no reliable D call. Germline-derived CDR1 and CDR2 are SGHTA and FQGNSA. Trimming took off 2 bases at V and 4 bases at J, with 11 bases between the two ends. This CDR3 is built from 15 residues. CDR3 nucleotides: TGTGCCAGCAGCTTAAGAACGGAATTCACCGGGGAGCTGTTTTTT. Translated, it gives CASSLRTEFTGELFF.

The chain links TRBV10-3 to TRBJ2-5, with 9 bases matching TRBD2. Germline V gene lookup returns CDR1 ENHRY and CDR2 SYGVKD. The CDR3 is made up of 15 amino acids. Trimming at V came to 6 bases and at J to 1 base, leaving 6 bases not matched to a gene. CDR3 sequence (DNA): TGTGCCATCAGGGATAGCGGGAGTCCCCAAGAGACCCAGTACTTC. Translated: CAIRDSGSPQETQYF.

This clonotype has more than one count but fewer than ten. The chain couples TRBV5-1 to TRBJ2-7; tentatively, D is TRBD1 (5 bases). V was trimmed by 2 bases and J by 4 bases, leaving 22 bases between them. This CDR3 comprises 17 residues. Germline assignment: CDR1 SGHRS and CDR2 YFSETQ. For the CDR3, the DNA is TGCGCCAGCAGCTTCAAAGTAGGGGAAGTTTTCTCTTACGAGCAGTACTTC. This encodes CASSFKVGEVFSYEQYF.

In regard to this clonotype: An end of the junction does not agree with germline; a read error may underlie this. J is TRBJ2-1 and V is TRBV12-3 or TRBV12-4, with 10 bases matching TRBD2. CDR3 length: 15 amino acids. The CDR3 protein is CASNLSGGGNNEQFF. The CDR3 DNA sequence: TGTGCCAGCAATTTAAGCGGGGGGGGCAACAATGAGCAGTTCTTC.